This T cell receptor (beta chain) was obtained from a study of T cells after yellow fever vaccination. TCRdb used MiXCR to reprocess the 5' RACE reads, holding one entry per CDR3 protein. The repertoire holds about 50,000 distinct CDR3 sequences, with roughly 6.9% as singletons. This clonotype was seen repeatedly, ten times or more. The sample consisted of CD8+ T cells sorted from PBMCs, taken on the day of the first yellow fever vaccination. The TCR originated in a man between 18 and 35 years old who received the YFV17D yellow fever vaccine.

This CDR3 reads CATSPGGGIYEQYF. The CDR3 nucleotides are TGCGCCACCTCACCCGGAGGGGGGATCTACGAGCAGTACTTC. The genes are TRBV5-1 and TRBJ2-7, with D perhaps assigned TRBD1 or TRBD2 (6 bases each). V dropped 9 bases and J dropped 3 bases, with 19 bases sitting between them. The germline CDR1 and CDR2 sequences are SGHRS and YFSETQ. The CDR3 has 14 residues.